This T cell receptor (beta chain) was documented in a study of T cell repertoires in cytomegalovirus infection. Study at large: Used in the study were CMV epitopes, some recently identified and HLA-C-restricted, others well-studied and HLA-B-restricted. Indicated by public TCR beta signatures were CMV infection and matching HLA type. Study-level points and caveats: Individuals carrying CMV plus the relevant HLA were identified by cumulative frequency of public TCR beta families. It was HLA-C-restricted CMV-specific TCR beta clonotypes that dominated the response ex vivo.

With respect to this clonotype: Its antigen remains unidentified.

TCRdb independently ran MiXCR on the reads; one entry per CDR3 protein. The sample contains 700,000 to 850,000 distinct CDR3 sequences, approximately 32% of which appear only once. Germline V lookup: CDR1 LGHNA, CDR2 YSLEER. Trimming removed 6 bases at V and 0 bases at J, with 9 bases between. The CDR3 runs 15 residues. Sequencing used cultured CD8+ T cells from PBMCs, obtained from culture after CMV antigen stimulation. The chain carries TRBV4-3 and TRBJ2-6, with D possibly TRBD1 on 5 matching bases. The receptor's source is a human donor in good health (CMV status not recorded). Some clones in this sample may be carry-over from other donors' samples. CDR3 sequence (DNA): TGCGCCAGCAGAAAGGACACCTCTGGGGCCAACGTCCTGACTTTC. Translating gives CASRKDTSGANVLTF.